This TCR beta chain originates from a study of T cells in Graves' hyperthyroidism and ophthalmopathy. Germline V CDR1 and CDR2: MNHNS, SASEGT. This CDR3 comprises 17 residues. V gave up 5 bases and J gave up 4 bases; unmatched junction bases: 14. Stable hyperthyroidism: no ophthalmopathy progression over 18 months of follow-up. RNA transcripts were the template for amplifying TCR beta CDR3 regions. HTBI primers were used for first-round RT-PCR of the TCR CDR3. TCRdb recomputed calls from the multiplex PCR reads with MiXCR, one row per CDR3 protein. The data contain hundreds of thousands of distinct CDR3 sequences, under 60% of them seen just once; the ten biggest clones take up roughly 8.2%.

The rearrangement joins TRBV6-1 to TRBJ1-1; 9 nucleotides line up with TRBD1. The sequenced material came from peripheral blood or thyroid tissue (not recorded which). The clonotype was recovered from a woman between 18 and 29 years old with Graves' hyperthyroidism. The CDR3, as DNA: TGTGCCAGCAGTCCGCACCTTGGGACAGGGCCGGGCACTGAAGCTTTCTTT. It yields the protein CASSPHLGTGPGTEAFF.